This T cell receptor beta chain emerged from a study of PD-L1 blockade in urothelial cancer. Each PCR received spiked synthetic TCR analog templates. Generated by immunoSEQ multiplex PCR, the TCRdb table keeps only in-frame clones and is missing some. The sample records around 100,000 clones, around 87% being singletons. The CDR3 runs 15 residues. Trimming left V 7 bases short and J 0 bases short, with 14 bases between. The germline gives CDR1 SNHLY, CDR2 FYNNEI. Time point meaning: pretreatment peripheral blood. The input for sequencing was PBMCs, taken around atezolizumab (anti-PD-L1) treatment. The TCR originated in a man aged 55 to 69 with urothelial cancer. The chain is built from TRBV2 and TRBJ2-3; D is perhaps TRBD2 (6 bases). CDR3 protein: CASTGTSPSTDTQYF. The CDR3 nucleotides are TGTGCCAGCACGGGGACTTCCCCTAGCACAGATACGCAGTATTTT.